Following are 8 T cell receptor beta chains from one sample sequenced in a study of neurological immune-mediated disorders. Each CDR3 protein gets one entry after TCRdb re-called the 5' RACE reads with MiXCR. The table includes about 62,000 distinct CDR3 sequences, 3.5% to 4.5% detected once. The sample was PBMCs. These receptors were obtained from a woman between 50 and 59 years old with multiple sclerosis.

This clonotype was observed a few times. Here the CDR3 reads CASSLDGPYGYTF. DNA of the CDR3: TGTGCCAGCAGCCTCGACGGACCCTATGGCTACACCTTC. This chain joins TRBV7-2 and TRBJ1-2; D call uncertain. This CDR3 has 13 residues. The V gene lost 5 bases and the J gene lost 4 bases, with 11 bases spanning the gap. Germline V gene lookup returns CDR1 SGHTA and CDR2 FQGNSA.

This clonotype was counted at least ten times. The rearrangement links TRBV5-1 to TRBJ1-1, with unresolved D. Germline lookup yields CDR1 SGHRS and CDR2 YFSETQ. Trimming removed 0 bases from V and 1 base from J, with 7 bases in between. The CDR3 runs 14 residues. CDR3 nucleotides: TGCGCCAGCAGCTTGGGACCGACGAACACTGAAGCTTTCTTT. Encoded protein: CASSLGPTNTEAFF.

There are a few counts of this clonotype. This may arise from a read error, as a much more abundant clone is one base away. V and J are TRBV4-2 and TRBJ2-4; D not certain. CDR1 and CDR2 (germline): LGHNA, YNFKEQ. This CDR3 region has 14 residues. Here the CDR3 reads CASSQVGSKKIQYF. DNA for the CDR3: TGTGCCAGCAGCCAAGTAGGGTCCAAAAAAATTCAGTACTTC.

This clonotype was picked up many times. This rearrangement joins TRBV12-3 or TRBV12-4 to TRBJ2-1; 9 bases are shared with TRBD2. This CDR3 region has 14 residues. V lost 5 bases, J lost 8 bases, and 7 bases stayed unmatched. The chain's CDR3 is CASSVSGSYDEQFF. CDR3 bases: TGTGCCAGCAGTGTTAGCGGGAGTTACGATGAGCAGTTCTTC.

The chain is built from TRBV20-1 and TRBJ2-7; the D gene is possibly TRBD1 (6 bases). This CDR3 region has 13 residues. With 7 bases removed from V and 2 bases from J, the gap between germline ends came to 15 bases. Germline-derived CDR1 and CDR2 are DFQATT and SNEGSKA (reference sequence). CDR3 DNA: TGCAGTGTCCCGGCAGGGGCACCCTACGAGCAGTACTTC. Its protein product is CSVPAGAPYEQYF.

This clonotype was detected many times. CDR3 region: CSASQALSWETQYF. CDR3 DNA sequence: TGCAGTGCTAGTCAGGCCCTAAGCTGGGAGACCCAGTACTTC. The chain uses TRBV20-1 and TRBJ2-5; D is undetermined. The CDR3 is 14 amino acids. From germline, CDR1 is DFQATT and CDR2 SNEGSKA (reference sequence). V lost 3 bases to trimming and J lost 5 bases, with 16 bases between them.

This clonotype was counted ten times or more. This chain links TRBV29-1 with TRBJ1-3; D unresolved. The V and J ends lost 4 bases and 0 bases respectively, with 10 bases between them. Per the germline V gene, CDR1 is SQVTM and CDR2 is ANQGSEA. This CDR3 comprises 14 residues. The CDR3 DNA reads TGCAGCGTTGGTGTGTCGAGCTCTGGAAACACCATATATTTT. Its protein product is CSVGVSSSGNTIYF.

This clonotype turned up a few times. V is TRBV13 and J is TRBJ2-1; 13 nucleotides line up with TRBD2. Losses at the gene ends were 5 bases for V and 2 bases for J; bases not matched to a gene: 3. This CDR3 region has 16 residues. Germline assignment: CDR1 PRHDT and CDR2 FYEKMQ (reference sequence). The DNA for the CDR3 is TGTGCCAGCAGCCAAGGGACTAGCGGGGCCTACAATGAGCAGTTCTTC. Its translation: CASSQGTSGAYNEQFF.